Given below is one T cell receptor beta chain in context. Its antigen is not identified. This sample was included in a study of T cell responses to AZD1222 COVID-19 vaccine. Study-level findings and limits: Just 5 to 7 people given AZD1222 tested seropositive at baseline. The study sampled repertoires only after the peak T cell response.

Clones were read by immunoSEQ multiplex PCR, and TCRdb kept only the in-frame ones, dropping some. The sample lists 150,000 to 200,000 clones; around 89% were seen once. Germline V gene sequence: CDR1 SEHNR, CDR2 FQNEAQ (reference sequence). The CDR3 contains 13 residues. Trimming shortened V by 4 bases and J by 9 bases, and 13 bases separated the two germline ends. Second-dose timings of about 4 or about 12 weeks were pooled. The V and J genes are TRBV7-9 and TRBJ1-5, with D hard to call. The clonotype comes from an adult who received the AZD1222 COVID-19 vaccine. Sequences were derived from peripheral blood, sampled 28 days after the second AZD1222 dose. CDR3 DNA: TGTGCCAGCAGCTCAGACGTGGAGGCGCCCCAGCATTTT. This codes for CASSSDVEAPQHF.